Below, 10 T cell receptor beta chains from the same sample are listed, as sequenced in a study of blood T cells in healthy people across ages. A J-beta primer mix and a sample-barcoded 5' primer were used in a second PCR of about 7 to 12 cycles. TCRdb reprocessed the 5' RACE reads with MiXCR, giving one entry per CDR3 protein. Of approximately 1.5 million distinct CDR3 sequences in the sample, approximately 42% were seen once. Material for sequencing was blood. Source of these receptors: a woman aged 18-35 years in good health.

This clonotype appeared a single time. V is TRBV5-5 and J is TRBJ2-5; a weak D match, TRBD1 (5 bases). The V end lost 3 bases, the J end lost 4 bases, and 16 bases lay between the germline ends. Germline lookup yields CDR1 SGHKS and CDR2 YYEKEE (reference sequence). This CDR3 has 15 residues. The CDR3 nucleotides read TGTGCCAGCAGCTCTTCAGACAGACGGCTAGAGACCCAGTACTTC. This encodes CASSSSDRRLETQYF.

The chain links TRBV20-1 to TRBJ1-5; 9 bases line up with TRBD1. Looked up from germline, CDR1 is DFQATT and CDR2 is SNEGSKA (reference sequence). The CDR3 has 12 residues. Trimming took 5 bases from V and 8 from J; bases not matched to a gene: 4. The CDR3 region has the DNA TGCAGTGCTCCGACAGGGGGGGAGCCCCAGCATTTT. Its protein is CSAPTGGEPQHF.

The table lists this clonotype with many counts. This rearrangement joins TRBV25-1 to TRBJ2-7, with 7 nucleotides matching TRBD1. The V segment lost 8 bases and the J segment 5 bases; nucleotides outside the gene matches: 15. Germline values: CDR1 MGHDK, CDR2 SYGVNS. CDR3 length: 15 residues. CDR3: CASQNMAGGNHEQYF. In nucleotides, the CDR3 is TGTGCCAGCCAGAATATGGCAGGGGGTAACCACGAGCAGTACTTC.

The V and J genes are TRBV7-2 and TRBJ1-1; D uncertain. CDR1 is SGHTA and CDR2 is FQGNSA in the germline V gene. The CDR3 spans 14 residues. With 5 bases removed from V and 1 base from J, the gap between germline ends came to 11 bases. CDR3 in amino acids: CASSLIGSNTEAFF. The DNA for the CDR3 is TGTGCCAGCAGCCTAATCGGATCGAACACTGAAGCTTTCTTT.

This clonotype has a handful of counts. The chain's CDR3 is CASTLGRTEAFF. CDR3 nucleotide sequence: TGTGCCAGCACTTTAGGGCGGACTGAAGCTTTCTTT. This chain links TRBV2 with TRBJ1-1; D not certain. CDR3 length: 12 amino acids. CDR1 and CDR2 from the germline V gene are SNHLY and FYNNEI. Trimming took 7 bases from V and 5 from J, leaving 11 bases between them.

V and J are TRBV5-6 and TRBJ2-5; the D gene is possibly TRBD1 (5 bases). The DNA end is more similar to TRBJ2-7, so the J call may be wrong. Germline-derived CDR1 and CDR2 are SGHDT and YYEEEE. This CDR3 region has 15 residues. The chain's CDR3 is CASSSRALFYYEQYF. The CDR3 region has the DNA TGTGCCAGCAGCTCCAGGGCCCTCTTCTACTACGAGCAGTACTTC.

This clonotype occurred many times. The chain carries TRBV29-1 and TRBJ1-5; 8 bases fit TRBD1. Trimming took 7 bases from V and 7 from J; bases not matched to a gene: 6. The CDR3 runs 12 residues. Germline CDR1 is SQVTM and CDR2 is ANQGSEA. CDR3 amino acids: CSAGQGSQPQHF. CDR3 DNA sequence: TGCAGCGCCGGACAGGGTAGCCAGCCCCAGCATTTT.

About this clonotype: At one boundary the junction diverges from the germline segment, which might be a read error. This sequence joins TRBV11-2 and TRBJ2-4; D gene unclear. The J call is in doubt because the DNA end fits TRBJ2-5 better. CDR3 length: 11 residues. Germline CDR1 is SGHAT and CDR2 is FQNNGV. This CDR3 is CACSLVETQYF. CDR3 bases: TGTGCCTGCAGCTTAGTAGAGACCCAGTACTTC.

V is TRBV7-6 and J is TRBJ2-1; 14 bases fit TRBD2. Germline V gene sequence: CDR1 SGHVS, CDR2 FNYEAQ. The CDR3 contains 17 residues. Trimming at V came to 1 base and at J to 6 bases, leaving 5 bases not matched to a gene. CDR3 DNA: TGTGCCAGCAGCTTAGATTTAGGGACTAGCGGGAGCAATGAGCAGTTCTTC. Residues: CASSLDLGTSGSNEQFF. Full variable domain (rest looked up from reference TRBV7-6 and TRBJ2-1): GAGVSQSPRYKVTKRGQDVALRCDPISGHVSLYWYRQALGQGPEFLTYFNYEAQQDKSGLPNDRFSAERPEGSISTLTIQRTEQRDSAMYRCASSLDLGTSGSNEQFFGPGTRLTVL.

This clonotype was observed a single time. V usage is TRBV12-5 and J usage is TRBJ1-1; a possible D gene is TRBD1 (5 bases). Trimming took off 5 bases at V and 3 bases at J, with 16 bases between the two ends. Germline CDR1 is LGHNT and CDR2 is FRNRAP. This CDR3 spans 15 amino acids. In DNA form, the CDR3 reads TGTGCTAGTGGTATTACCCAGACGACAGACACTGAAGCTTTCTTT. Translated, it gives CASGITQTTDTEAFF.